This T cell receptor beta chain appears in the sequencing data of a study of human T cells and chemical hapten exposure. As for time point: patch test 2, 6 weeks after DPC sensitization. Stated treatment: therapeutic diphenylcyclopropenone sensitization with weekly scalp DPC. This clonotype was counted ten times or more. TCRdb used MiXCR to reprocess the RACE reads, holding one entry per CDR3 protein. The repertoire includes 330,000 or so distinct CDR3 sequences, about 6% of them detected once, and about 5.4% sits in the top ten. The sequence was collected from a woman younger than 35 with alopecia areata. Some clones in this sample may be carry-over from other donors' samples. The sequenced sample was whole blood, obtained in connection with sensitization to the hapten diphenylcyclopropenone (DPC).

CDR3 nucleotides: TGCGCCAGCAGCCAAGAGAGGGACAGGCTCTATGGCTACACCTTC. Encoded protein: CASSQERDRLYGYTF. V gene TRBV4-3 combines with J gene TRBJ1-2; 8 positions agree with TRBD1. Germline V CDR1 and CDR2: LGHNA, YSLEER. The CDR3 is made up of 15 amino acids. J lost 4 bases, V lost 0 bases, and 4 bases had no gene match.